The clone carrying this TCR beta chain appeared a few times. The data are from a study of cytomegalovirus exposure and HLA in healthy donors. Primers for the PCR totalled 60 Vbeta and 13 Jbeta. Generated by immunoSEQ multiplex PCR, the TCRdb table keeps only in-frame clones and is missing some. The sample records over 100,000 clones, more than 60% being singletons. The TCR originated in a man aged 35-49 years in good health and CMV-seropositive. The sequenced sample consisted of PBMCs.

As DNA, the CDR3 is TGCGCCAGCAGCCAATCACCTACAAGCGCTAATGAGCAGTTCTTC. This sequence encodes CASSQSPTSANEQFF. The chain joins TRBV5-1 to TRBJ2-1; D ambiguous. V gave up 4 bases and J gave up 7 bases, with 18 bases separating them. The CDR3 totals 15 residues. The germline V gene has CDR1 SGHRS and CDR2 YFSETQ.